The 8 T cell receptor beta chains given below trace back to one sample, sequenced in a study of cytomegalovirus exposure and HLA in healthy donors. The study ran its PCR with 60 Vbeta and 13 Jbeta primers. Profiling relied on immunoSEQ multiplex PCR, and the TCRdb table lists in-frame clones only, not all of them. The sample consists of about 130,000 clones, about 86% of them appearing once. Sequenced: PBMCs. Every receptor here comes from a man younger than 35 in good health and CMV-seronegative.

CDR3 amino acids: CASSQDWGLAGGNEQFF. CDR3 bases: TGCGCCAGCAGCCAAGATTGGGGGCTAGCGGGGGGCAATGAGCAGTTCTTC. This sequence joins TRBV4-3 and TRBJ2-1, with 11 bases matching TRBD2. V shed 0 bases and J 6 bases; nucleotides not matched to a gene: 7. The germline gives CDR1 LGHNA, CDR2 YSLEER. There are 17 residues in the CDR3.

The DNA for the CDR3 is TGTGCCAGCAGCTTAGAAGCGGGGGGCTACGAGCAGTACTTC. This sequence encodes CASSLEAGGYEQYF. V is TRBV7-2 and J is TRBJ2-7, with 9 bases that match TRBD2. The CDR3 spans 14 residues. Per germline, CDR1 SGHTA and CDR2 FQGNSA. With 1 base clipped from V and 3 bases from J, the junction kept 1 base outside the gene matches.

The chain has TRBV28 and TRBJ1-1, with no clear D. The CDR3 has 15 residues. Trimming stripped 3 bases from V and 1 base from J, with 12 bases between. Germline values: CDR1 MDHEN, CDR2 SYDVKM. The CDR3 DNA reads as TGTGCCAGCAGTTTTCCCTCACGGTGGAACACTGAAGCTTTCTTT. It specifies CASSFPSRWNTEAFF.

This clone came up a few times. The chain joins TRBV18 to TRBJ1-5; possible D gene TRBD1, 5 bases. CDR3 size: 15 residues. V was trimmed by 3 bases and J by 0 bases, leaving 9 bases between them. Germline-derived CDR1 and CDR2 are KGHSH and LQKENI. CDR3 protein: CASSPLGVSNQPQHF. Written as DNA, the CDR3 is TGTGCCAGCTCACCCCTAGGGGTTAGCAATCAGCCCCAGCATTTT.

The chain has TRBV30 and TRBJ2-3; D call uncertain. Germline V CDR1 and CDR2: GTSNPN, SVGIG (reference sequence). The ends were cut back, 1 base at V and 1 base at J, with 9 bases in the middle. CDR3 length equals 14 residues. The CDR3 DNA sequence: TGTGCCTGGAGTGCTTCTAGACGCACAGATACGCAGTATTTT. Protein product: CAWSASRRTDTQYF.

This clone was picked up one time. The rearrangement joins TRBV10-3 to TRBJ1-5; 10 nucleotides align to TRBD1. J gave up 6 bases and V 6 bases, and 5 bases lay outside the gene matches. The CDR3 consists of 14 residues. Germline V gene sequence: CDR1 ENHRY, CDR2 SYGVKD. In DNA form, the CDR3 reads TGTGCCATCAGCGGGACAGGGGCTGGTCAGCCCCAGCATTTT. Translating it yields CAISGTGAGQPQHF.

J is TRBJ2-1 and V is TRBV6-5; TRBD2 agrees at 8 bases. The CDR3 has 14 residues. V dropped 10 bases and J dropped 7; count of bases not matched to a gene: 12. Germline lookup yields CDR1 MNHEY and CDR2 SVGAGI. The CDR3 sequence is CATLRGGAQNEQFF. In DNA, the CDR3 is TGTGCCACCCTCCGGGGGGGCGCACAGAATGAGCAGTTCTTC.

The rearrangement joins TRBV27 to TRBJ1-5; TRBD1 is a possible D gene (5 bases). CDR1 and CDR2 from the germline V gene are MNHEY and SMNVEV (reference sequence). The V end lost 0 bases, the J end lost 3 bases, and 9 bases lay between the germline ends. The CDR3 sequence is 15 residues long. CDR3 protein: CASSLSTTDNQPQHF. In DNA, the CDR3 is TGTGCCAGCAGTTTATCGACGACAGACAATCAGCCCCAGCATTTT.